This T cell receptor beta chain was found in a study of blood T cell repertoires in COVID-19 (dated by TCRdb to the early 2020s). Looking at the study overall: Samples covering the acute and convalescent phases of COVID-19 were provided by collaborators in the United States, Italy and Spain. The material from the prospective study consisted of cDNA or gDNA derived from T cells, B-cell-depleted T cells, or PBMCs. The dataset comprised deeply sampled blood TCRbeta repertoires from subjects exposed to, actively infected with, or recovered from COVID-19. The repertoires were released in a freely available public database intended as a resource for research on the immune response to SARS-CoV-2. Samples were obtained from the ongoing ImmuneRACE study (first 160 participants) and from about 1,300 subjects provided by 6 global collaborators. The sample metadata nearly always contained a de-identified subject ID, COVID-19 status, age in years and sex. HLA class I and class II types, where available, came from metadata supplied by the sample provider rather than from assay-based typing.

Collaborating institutions collected whole blood in K2EDTA tubes following their own protocols. For TCRbeta analysis, collaborator samples were shipped as frozen whole blood, as isolated PBMCs, or as DNA extracted from either sample type. V is pared back by 2 bases and J by 0 bases, with 14 bases lying between the germline termini. The germline V gene gives CDR1 as KGHSH and CDR2 as LQKENI. The CDR3, cysteine through phenylalanine, is 17 amino acids long. The read is trimmed to its CDR3 DNA, 51 bases read in frame from base 1. TCRbeta CDR3 regions were amplified from genomic DNA using the immunoSEQ Assay, a bias-controlled multiplex PCR. The original methods were these. The number of nucleated cells in each sample was estimated by amplification of reference gene primers within the assay. Sequence reads were collapsed and filtered to measure the absolute abundance of every unique TCRbeta CDR3 rearrangement. For each sample, productive Simpson clonality was calculated by taking the square root of Simpson's diversity index across productive rearrangements. Here the immuneACCESS table is served through TCRdb, limited to in-frame sequences with V and J called. Missing clones are a known gap in these copies; in checked studies unresolved V genes cover under half, and the rest lacks a known reason. The DNA gave D and trimming, while V, J and clone size come from that table. Across this sample there are 70,000 to 100,000 clones, with around 72% seen only once. The ten biggest clones cover about 26% of the sample.

About this clone itself: What this receptor recognizes is not known. No quality values exist for individual bases; no much larger clone is one base distant.

The study at large found these results: The amount of clinical and demographic metadata varied by source and participant and was provided uncurated.

The chain is encoded by TRBV18 joined to TRBJ1-3; there is no confident call for the D gene. This TCR came from a woman aged 55-69 years in a cohort sampled during active or convalescent COVID-19. Source material: peripheral blood. CDR3 protein: CASSPFQTLGSGNTIYF. Read as DNA, the sequence is TGTGCCAGCTCACCATTTCAGACACTCGGCTCTGGAAACACCATATATTTT.